This T cell receptor beta chain was recorded in a study of spatial heterogeneity in lung cancer. Study-level information: Alpha-chain detections were consistently fewer than beta-chain detections among the sequences. For the average unique TCR and UMI combination, more than 8.5 occurrences appeared in raw reads.

The V segment lost 3 bases and the J segment 8 bases; nucleotides outside the gene matches: 21. Per the germline V gene, CDR1 is LNHNV and CDR2 is YYDKDF (reference sequence). This CDR3 has 19 amino acids. This clonotype is labeled medium-sized. Time point indicated: sample taken at primary tumor resection. Sequencing of whole RNA from tumor, nontumor lung or frozen PBMC involved no sorting. Each TCR cDNA molecule bore a unique molecular identifier. TCRdb re-called the 5' RACE reads through MiXCR, storing one row per CDR3 protein. The sample has more than 950 distinct CDR3 sequences; 5% to 7% are singletons.

The chain joins TRBV15 to TRBJ2-1, with TRBD2 matching over 8 bases. The input for sequencing was normal lung tissue next to the tumor, taken at surgery. The sequence was obtained from a male donor with early-stage non-small cell lung cancer. DNA of the CDR3: TGTGCCACCAGCAGGCTACTCCCGGGACGTTCGTCCGGGGGGGATGAGCAGTTCTTC. The encoded protein is CATSRLLPGRSSGGDEQFF.